This T cell receptor (beta chain) comes out of a study of blood T cell repertoires in COVID-19. Study in general: Material from acute and convalescent COVID-19 was sourced from the United States, Italy and Spain.

Using immunoSEQ multiplex PCR, the repertoire was profiled, and TCRdb retains in-frame clones only, with some absent. The table shows some 200,000 clones, with about 90% occurring only once. Cohort assignment relied on participant-reported clinical history. Donors in Cohort 3 counted as recovered after two negative PCRs, clearance, or symptom resolution. Sequencing was done on a sample of PBMCs or T cells enriched from blood (not recorded which). This clonotype originated in a woman aged 18-29 years who had recovered from COVID-19.

CDR3 in amino acids: CASSRGQTDTDTQYF. CDR3 in DNA: TGTGCCAGCAGCCGAGGACAGACCGACACAGATACGCAGTATTTT. This chain uses TRBV6-2 or TRBV6-3 with TRBJ2-3, with D perhaps TRBD1 (6 bases). The CDR3 sequence is 15 residues long. Germline assignment: CDR1 MNHEY and CDR2 SVGEGT. Deletions cut 6 bases from V and 2 bases from J, with 15 bases between.